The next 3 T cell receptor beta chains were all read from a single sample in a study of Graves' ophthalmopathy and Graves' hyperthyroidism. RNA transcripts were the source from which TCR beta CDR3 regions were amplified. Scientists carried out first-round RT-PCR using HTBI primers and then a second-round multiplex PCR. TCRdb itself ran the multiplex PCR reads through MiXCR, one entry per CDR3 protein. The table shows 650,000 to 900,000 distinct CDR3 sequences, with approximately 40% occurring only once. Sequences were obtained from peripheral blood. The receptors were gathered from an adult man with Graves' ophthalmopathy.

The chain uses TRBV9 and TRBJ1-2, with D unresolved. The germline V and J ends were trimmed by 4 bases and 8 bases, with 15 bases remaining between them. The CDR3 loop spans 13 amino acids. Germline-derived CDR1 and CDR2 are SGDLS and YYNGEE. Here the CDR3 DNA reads TGTGCCAGCAGCCAGGCAAGGGCGGACGGCTACACCTTC. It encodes CASSQARADGYTF.

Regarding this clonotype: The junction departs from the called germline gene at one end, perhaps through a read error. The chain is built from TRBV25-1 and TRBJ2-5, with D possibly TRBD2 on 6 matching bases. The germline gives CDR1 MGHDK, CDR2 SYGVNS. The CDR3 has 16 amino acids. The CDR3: CVSSPGLGGDWETQYF. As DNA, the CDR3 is TGTGTCAGCAGCCCAGGACTGGGAGGAGATTGGGAGACCCAGTACTTC.

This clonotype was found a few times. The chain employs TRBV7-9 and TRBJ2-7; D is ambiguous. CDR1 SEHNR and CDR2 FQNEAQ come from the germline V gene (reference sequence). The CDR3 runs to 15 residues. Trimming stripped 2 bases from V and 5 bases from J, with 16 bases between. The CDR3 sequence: CASSLTPSLSDEQYF. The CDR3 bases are TGTGCCAGCAGCTTAACCCCTTCCTTATCCGACGAGCAGTACTTC. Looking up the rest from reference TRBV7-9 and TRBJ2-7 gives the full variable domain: DTGVSQNPRHKITKRGQNVTFRCDPISEHNRLYWYRQTLGQGPEFLTYFQNEAQLEKSRLLSDRFSAERPKGSFSTLEIQRTEQGDSAMYLCASSLTPSLSDEQYFGPGTRLTVT.